Listed below are T cell receptor beta chains from one sample, sequenced in a study of shared clonotypes between healthy human individuals. Method: immunoSEQ multiplex PCR; TCRdb's copy keeps in-frame clones and lacks some. The profile shows about 1.1 million clones, around 78% of them singletons. Sequencing was performed on memory CD4+ T cells from PBMCs. The receptors come from a man aged 18 to 30 in good health. Some clones in this sample may be carry-over from other donors' samples. The CDR3 runs from the conserved cysteine through the conserved F or W. The order of the fields is clone size, J gene, D gene, V gene, CDR3 DNA, CDR3 protein. D genes are given only for firm matches. Not all rows give a size; the values are once, few, many and, for expanded clones, a class.

clone size: .; J gene: TRBJ2-3; D gene: .; V gene: TRBV6-1; CDR3 DNA: TGTGCCAGCAGTAAAACAGGCTCCGCGGGAGATACGCAGTATTTT; CDR3 protein: CASSKTGSAGDTQYF
clone size: .; J gene: TRBJ2-2; D gene: TRBD1; V gene: TRBV5-1; CDR3 DNA: TGCGCCAGCAGCCGAGGGACAGCAAACACCGGGGAGCTGTTTTTT; CDR3 protein: CASSRGTANTGELFF
clone size: .; J gene: TRBJ1-5; D gene: .; V gene: TRBV5-1; CDR3 DNA: TGCGCCAGCAGCGAAGGGGAATATAGCAATCAGCCCCAGCATTTT; CDR3 protein: CASSEGEYSNQPQHF
clone size: .; J gene: TRBJ1-1; D gene: .; V gene: TRBV10-2; CDR3 DNA: TGCGCCATCAAACGTTCAGGGGAGCCTGAAGCTTTCTTT; CDR3 protein: CAIKRSGEPEAFF
clone size: once; J gene: TRBJ1-4; D gene: .; V gene: TRBV6-5; CDR3 DNA: TGTGCCAGCAGTTATTCCCCAGGGGCGGGGGAAAAACTGTTTTTT; CDR3 protein: CASSYSPGAGEKLFF
clone size: .; J gene: TRBJ1-5; D gene: .; V gene: TRBV4-2; CDR3 DNA: TGTGCCAGCAGCCAAGATGTACACCGGGGTAATCAGCCCCAGCATTTT; CDR3 protein: CASSQDVHRGNQPQHF
clone size: few; J gene: TRBJ1-1; D gene: TRBD1; V gene: TRBV29-1; CDR3 DNA: TGCAGCGTTGGGACAGGGGGATATGAAGCTTTCTTT; CDR3 protein: CSVGTGGYEAFF
clone size: .; J gene: TRBJ2-1; D gene: TRBD2; V gene: TRBV28; CDR3 DNA: TGTGCCAGCAGTTTACAGGGACTAGCGGGAGGGTCCTACAATGAGCAGTTCTTC; CDR3 protein: CASSLQGLAGGSYNEQFF
clone size: once; J gene: TRBJ1-5; D gene: .; V gene: TRBV28; CDR3 DNA: TGTGCCAGCAGTTACCAACAGACGAGGGGACGGCCCCAGCATTTT; CDR3 protein: CASSYQQTRGRPQHF
clone size: once; J gene: TRBJ2-7; D gene: TRBD1; V gene: TRBV6-5; CDR3 DNA: TGTGCCAGCAGTTACCGACCCGACAGGGCATCCTACGAGCAGTACTTC; CDR3 protein: CASSYRPDRASYEQYF
clone size: few; J gene: TRBJ2-1; D gene: TRBD1; V gene: TRBV6-1; CDR3 DNA: TGTGCCAGCAGCCTGGGACAGTACAATGAGCAGTTCTTC; CDR3 protein: CASSLGQYNEQFF
clone size: many; J gene: TRBJ1-1; D gene: .; V gene: TRBV5-1; CDR3 DNA: TGCGCCAGCAGCTCCATCAGCACTGAAGCTTTCTTT; CDR3 protein: CASSSISTEAFF
clone size: .; J gene: TRBJ1-5; D gene: TRBD1; V gene: TRBV28; CDR3 DNA: TGTGCCAGCAGTTTACTCCAGGGGGATCAGCCCCAGCATTTT; CDR3 protein: CASSLLQGDQPQHF
clone size: few; J gene: TRBJ1-3; D gene: TRBD1; V gene: TRBV11-2; CDR3 DNA: TGTGCCAGCAGCGTCGACAGGGTTGGAAACACCATATATTTT; CDR3 protein: CASSVDRVGNTIYF
clone size: .; J gene: TRBJ2-1; D gene: .; V gene: TRBV11-2; CDR3 DNA: TGTGCCAGCAGCCTATTTAATGAGCAGTTCTTC; CDR3 protein: CASSLFNEQFF
clone size: .; J gene: TRBJ2-1; D gene: .; V gene: TRBV9; CDR3 DNA: TGTGCCAGCAGCGTAGGCGGGGCCAGCTCCTACAATGAGCAGTTCTTC; CDR3 protein: CASSVGGASSYNEQFF
clone size: .; J gene: TRBJ1-2; D gene: .; V gene: TRBV4-2; CDR3 DNA: TGTGCCAGCAGCCAAGAGGCCATTCGTGGTGGTCGGGGCTACACCTTC; CDR3 protein: CASSQEAIRGGRGYTF
clone size: .; J gene: TRBJ2-1; D gene: .; V gene: TRBV7-2; CDR3 DNA: TGTGCCAGCAGCTTGGAACTCTCCTACAATGAGCAGTTCTTC; CDR3 protein: CASSLELSYNEQFF
clone size: few; J gene: TRBJ2-3; D gene: .; V gene: TRBV11-2; CDR3 DNA: TGTGCCAGCAGCTTAGTACGGGTGGCCGGCGATACGCAGTATTTT; CDR3 protein: CASSLVRVAGDTQYF
clone size: once; J gene: TRBJ2-1; D gene: TRBD1; V gene: TRBV11-1; CDR3 DNA: TGTGCCAGCAGCCCGAGGGACAGTCCTAATGAGCAGTTCTTC; CDR3 protein: CASSPRDSPNEQFF
clone size: .; J gene: TRBJ2-1; D gene: TRBD2; V gene: TRBV2; CDR3 DNA: TGTGCCAGCAGTGCCGGGAGGGCCAATGAGCAGTTCTTC; CDR3 protein: CASSAGRANEQFF
clone size: .; J gene: TRBJ2-5; D gene: TRBD1; V gene: TRBV9; CDR3 DNA: TGTGCCAGCAGCGTGGGACAGCAAGAGACCCAGTACTTC; CDR3 protein: CASSVGQQETQYF
clone size: .; J gene: TRBJ2-3; D gene: .; V gene: TRBV20-1; CDR3 DNA: TGCAGTGCTAGACTCGGGGATACGCAGTATTTT; CDR3 protein: CSARLGDTQYF
clone size: .; J gene: TRBJ1-5; D gene: .; V gene: TRBV28; CDR3 DNA: TGTGCCAGCAGTTTAGGGGTAGGGGTCAATCAGCCCCAGCATTTT; CDR3 protein: CASSLGVGVNQPQHF
clone size: .; J gene: TRBJ2-1; D gene: TRBD2; V gene: TRBV5-1; CDR3 DNA: TGCGCCAGCAGTCCCGACCCGGGACTAGCGGCTCTAAATGAGCAGTTCTTC; CDR3 protein: CASSPDPGLAALNEQFF
clone size: .; J gene: TRBJ2-1; D gene: .; V gene: TRBV10-3; CDR3 DNA: TGTGCCACCCGACAGGGTAGCGGAATCAGGGGGGGGGATGAGCAGTTCTTC; CDR3 protein: CATRQGSGIRGGDEQFF
clone size: .; J gene: TRBJ2-5; D gene: .; V gene: TRBV30; CDR3 DNA: TGTGCCTGGAGTGTAACCTGGGGACTCAAGGGGACCCAGTACTTC; CDR3 protein: CAWSVTWGLKGTQYF
clone size: .; J gene: TRBJ2-1; D gene: TRBD1; V gene: TRBV4-1; CDR3 DNA: TGCGCCAGCAGCCAAAACCAGGGGGTTGGGAGTGAGCAGTTCTTC; CDR3 protein: CASSQNQGVGSEQFF
clone size: .; J gene: TRBJ2-5; D gene: TRBD2; V gene: TRBV4-1; CDR3 DNA: TGCGCCAGCAGCCGAGGACTAGCGGGGGAGGTAGGGGAGACCCAGTACTTC; CDR3 protein: CASSRGLAGEVGETQYF
clone size: .; J gene: TRBJ2-7; D gene: TRBD2; V gene: TRBV25-1; CDR3 DNA: TGTGCCAGCAGTCTAGCGGGAGATCGGTACGAGCAGTACTTC; CDR3 protein: CASSLAGDRYEQYF
clone size: .; J gene: TRBJ2-3; D gene: .; V gene: TRBV14; CDR3 DNA: TGTGCCAGCAGCCGCACTGTCGGGACGCAGTATTTT; CDR3 protein: CASSRTVGTQYF
clone size: .; J gene: TRBJ1-5; D gene: TRBD1; V gene: TRBV28; CDR3 DNA: TGTGCCAGCAGAAACGGACAGGGACTTAGGGATCAGCCCCAGCATTTT; CDR3 protein: CASRNGQGLRDQPQHF
clone size: .; J gene: TRBJ1-2; D gene: .; V gene: TRBV18; CDR3 DNA: TGTGCCAGCTCACCACCGAGCCGCACGGGGCCGCTTCGGGGCTACACCTTC; CDR3 protein: CASSPPSRTGPLRGYTF
clone size: once; J gene: TRBJ1-1; D gene: TRBD1; V gene: TRBV4-2; CDR3 DNA: TGTGCCAGCAGCTTTCAGGGGGCGGGTACTGAAGCTTTCTTT; CDR3 protein: CASSFQGAGTEAFF
clone size: .; J gene: TRBJ2-4; D gene: TRBD2; V gene: TRBV7-3; CDR3 DNA: TGTGCCAGCAGTCTAGCGGGAGGGCCAGGTAACATTCAGTACTTC; CDR3 protein: CASSLAGGPGNIQYF
clone size: once; J gene: TRBJ1-5; D gene: TRBD1; V gene: TRBV6-1; CDR3 DNA: TGTGCCAGCAGTGATGAAACAACCGGGACAGGAAATCAGCCCCAGCATTTT; CDR3 protein: CASSDETTGTGNQPQHF
clone size: once; J gene: TRBJ2-5; D gene: .; V gene: TRBV29-1; CDR3 DNA: TGCAGCGCTCGCGGGACCGAAGAGACCCAGTACTTC; CDR3 protein: CSARGTEETQYF
clone size: .; J gene: TRBJ1-1; D gene: .; V gene: TRBV30; CDR3 DNA: TGTGCCTGGACACATCGGGCCAGGGGCACTGAAGCTTTCTTT; CDR3 protein: CAWTHRARGTEAFF
clone size: .; J gene: TRBJ2-7; D gene: .; V gene: TRBV6-5; CDR3 DNA: TGTGCCAGCGCAACCGGGACCTCCACCTACGAGCAGTACTTC; CDR3 protein: CASATGTSTYEQYF
clone size: .; J gene: TRBJ2-7; D gene: TRBD1; V gene: TRBV5-6; CDR3 DNA: TGTGCCAGCAGCTCATATAACAGGGGACAGGAGCAGTACTTC; CDR3 protein: CASSSYNRGQEQYF
clone size: .; J gene: TRBJ2-5; D gene: TRBD2; V gene: TRBV29-1; CDR3 DNA: TGCAGCTTTTGGGGTGCTAGCGGGATGGGAGAGACCCAGTACTTC; CDR3 protein: CSFWGASGMGETQYF
clone size: .; J gene: TRBJ2-3; D gene: .; V gene: TRBV2; CDR3 DNA: TGTGCCAGCAGTGCGGGAAGCACAGATACGCAGTATTTT; CDR3 protein: CASSAGSTDTQYF
clone size: .; J gene: TRBJ2-1; D gene: .; V gene: TRBV11-3; CDR3 DNA: TGTGCCAGCAGCTTAGTAATGACAGGTGAGCAGTTCTTC; CDR3 protein: CASSLVMTGEQFF
clone size: .; J gene: TRBJ1-3; D gene: TRBD1; V gene: TRBV7-8; CDR3 DNA: TGTGCCAGCAGCGGGACAGGGTTCTCTGGAAACACCATATATTTT; CDR3 protein: CASSGTGFSGNTIYF
clone size: .; J gene: TRBJ2-5; D gene: TRBD2; V gene: TRBV7-6; CDR3 DNA: TGTGCCAGCAGCTTAGGACTAGCGGGAGGTGGCCAAGAGACCCAGTACTTC; CDR3 protein: CASSLGLAGGGQETQYF
clone size: .; J gene: TRBJ1-5; D gene: TRBD1; V gene: TRBV10-3; CDR3 DNA: TGTGCCATCAGTGAGTCCTGGGGGAAGGGGGCGCTTGGTCAGCCCCAGCATTTT; CDR3 protein: CAISESWGKGALGQPQHF